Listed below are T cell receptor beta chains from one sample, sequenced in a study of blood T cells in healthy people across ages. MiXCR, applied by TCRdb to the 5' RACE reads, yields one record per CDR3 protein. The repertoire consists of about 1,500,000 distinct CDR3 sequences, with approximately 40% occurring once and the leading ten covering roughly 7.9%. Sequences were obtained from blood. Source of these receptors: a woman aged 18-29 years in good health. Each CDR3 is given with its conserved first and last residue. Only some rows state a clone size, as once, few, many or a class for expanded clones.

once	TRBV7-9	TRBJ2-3	CASSLDAGLKADTQYF
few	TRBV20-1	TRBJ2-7	CSAAGLETSYEQYF
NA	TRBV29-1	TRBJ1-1	CSVTPRIGEAFF
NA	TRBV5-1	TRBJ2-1	CASSLGLLASSYNEQFF
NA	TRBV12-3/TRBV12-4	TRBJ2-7	CASSFAGLDSYEQYF
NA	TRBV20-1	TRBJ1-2	CSARSSGTGVVGGYTF
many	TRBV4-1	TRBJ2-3	CASSQEPHPRGGRPTDTQYF
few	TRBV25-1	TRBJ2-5	CASSEAFSAQYF
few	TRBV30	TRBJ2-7	CATRPSGSVEQYF
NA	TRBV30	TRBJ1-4	CAGQGVGEKLFF
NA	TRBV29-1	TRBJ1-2	CGVEDRPYGYTF
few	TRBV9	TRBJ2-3	CASSVSLRGSGTDTQYF
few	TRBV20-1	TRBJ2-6	CSANQGVSGANVLTF
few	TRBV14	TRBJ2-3	CASSQDNYLSVNTQYF
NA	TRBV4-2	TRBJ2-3	CASSQDTYSGGADTQYF
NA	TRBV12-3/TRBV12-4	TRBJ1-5	CASTLTSNQPQHF
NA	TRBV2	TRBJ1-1	CASSEDSNTEAFF
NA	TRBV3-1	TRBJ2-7	CASSHARTGGIYEQYF
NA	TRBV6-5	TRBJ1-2	CASSYAGQRVDYGYTF
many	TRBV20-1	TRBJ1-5	CSARDPGQGDGNQPQHF
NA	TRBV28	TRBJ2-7	CASSGTGSPLFSYEQYF
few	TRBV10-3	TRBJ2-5	CAISPGMQTQYF
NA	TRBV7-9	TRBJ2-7	CASSPGGMTGGHEQYF
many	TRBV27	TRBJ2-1	CASSPVGDNEQFF
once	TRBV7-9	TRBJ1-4	CASSRWDRGAKENLFF
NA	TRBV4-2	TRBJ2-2	CASSQDLPSANTGELFF
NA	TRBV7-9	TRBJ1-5	CASSSTGEDQPQHF
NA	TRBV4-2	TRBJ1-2	CASSQGSRNYGYTF
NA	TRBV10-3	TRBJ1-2	CAIRTDKGQGWYGYTF